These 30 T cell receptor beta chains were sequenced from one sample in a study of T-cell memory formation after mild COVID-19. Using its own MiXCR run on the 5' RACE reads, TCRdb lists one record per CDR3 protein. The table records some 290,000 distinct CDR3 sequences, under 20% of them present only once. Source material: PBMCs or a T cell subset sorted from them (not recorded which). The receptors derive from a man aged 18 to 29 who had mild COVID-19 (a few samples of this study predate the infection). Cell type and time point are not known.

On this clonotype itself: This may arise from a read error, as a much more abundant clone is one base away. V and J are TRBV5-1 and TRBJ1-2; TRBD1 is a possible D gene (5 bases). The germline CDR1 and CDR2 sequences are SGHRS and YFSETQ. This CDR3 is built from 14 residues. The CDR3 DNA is TGCGCCGGCAGCTCGGGGCAGGGAACCTATGGCTACACCTTC. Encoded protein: CAGSSGQGTYGYTF.

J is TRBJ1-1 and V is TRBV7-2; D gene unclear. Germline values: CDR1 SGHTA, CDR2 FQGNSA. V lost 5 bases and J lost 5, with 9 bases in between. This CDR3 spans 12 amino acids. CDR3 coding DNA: TGTGCCAGCAGCCCTGCCTGGACTGAAGCTTTCTTT. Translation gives CASSPAWTEAFF. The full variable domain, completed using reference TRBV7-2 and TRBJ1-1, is GAGVSQSPSNKVTEKGKDVELRCDPISGHTALYWYRQSLGQGLEFLIYFQGNSAPDKSGLPSDRFSAERTGGSVSTLTIQRTQQEDSAVYLCASSPAWTEAFFGQGTRLTVV.

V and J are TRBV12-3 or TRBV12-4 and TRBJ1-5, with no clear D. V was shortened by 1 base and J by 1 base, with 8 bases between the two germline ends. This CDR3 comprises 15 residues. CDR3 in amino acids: CASSLGGVSNQPQHF. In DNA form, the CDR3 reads TGTGCCAGCAGTTTAGGTGGAGTCAGCAATCAGCCCCAGCATTTT.

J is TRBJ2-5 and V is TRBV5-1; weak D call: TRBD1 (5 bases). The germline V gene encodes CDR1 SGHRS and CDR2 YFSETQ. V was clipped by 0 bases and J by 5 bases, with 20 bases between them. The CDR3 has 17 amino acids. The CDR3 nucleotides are TGCGCCAGCAGCTTGGTACCCCGGACGGACATCTGGGAGACCCAGTACTTC. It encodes CASSLVPRTDIWETQYF. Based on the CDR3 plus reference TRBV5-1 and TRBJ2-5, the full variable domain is KAGVTQTPRYLIKTRGQQVTLSCSPISGHRSVSWYQQTPGQGLQFLFEYFSETQRNKGNFPGRFSGRQFSNSRSEMNVSTLELGDSALYLCASSLVPRTDIWETQYFGPGTRLLVL.

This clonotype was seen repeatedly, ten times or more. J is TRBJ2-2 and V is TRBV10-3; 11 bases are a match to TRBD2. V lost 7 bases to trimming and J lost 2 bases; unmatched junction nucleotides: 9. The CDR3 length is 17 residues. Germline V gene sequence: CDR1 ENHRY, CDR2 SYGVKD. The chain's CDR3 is CAIKSLAGGPNTGELFF. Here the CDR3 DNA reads TGTGCCATCAAGAGCCTAGCGGGGGGCCCAAACACCGGGGAGCTGTTTTTT.

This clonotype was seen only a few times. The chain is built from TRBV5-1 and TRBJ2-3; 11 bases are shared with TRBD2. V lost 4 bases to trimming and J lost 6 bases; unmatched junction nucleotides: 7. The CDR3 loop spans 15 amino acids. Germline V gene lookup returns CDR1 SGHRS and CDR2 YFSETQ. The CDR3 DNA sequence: TGCGCCAGCAGCCTGACTAGCGGGGTACGTGATACGCAGTATTTT. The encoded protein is CASSLTSGVRDTQYF.

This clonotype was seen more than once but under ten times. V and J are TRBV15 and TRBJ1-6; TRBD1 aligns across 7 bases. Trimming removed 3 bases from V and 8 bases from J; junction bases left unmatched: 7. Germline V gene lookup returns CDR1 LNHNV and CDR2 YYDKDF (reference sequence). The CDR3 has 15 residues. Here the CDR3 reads CATSRHRGADSPLHF. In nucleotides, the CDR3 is TGTGCCACCAGCAGGCACAGGGGAGCCGATTCACCCCTCCACTTT.

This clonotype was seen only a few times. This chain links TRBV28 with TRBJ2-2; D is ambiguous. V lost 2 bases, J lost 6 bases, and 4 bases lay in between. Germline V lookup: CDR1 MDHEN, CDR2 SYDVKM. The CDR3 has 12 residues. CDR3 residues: CASSLNPGELFF. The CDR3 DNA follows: TGTGCCAGCAGTTTAAATCCCGGGGAGCTGTTTTTT.

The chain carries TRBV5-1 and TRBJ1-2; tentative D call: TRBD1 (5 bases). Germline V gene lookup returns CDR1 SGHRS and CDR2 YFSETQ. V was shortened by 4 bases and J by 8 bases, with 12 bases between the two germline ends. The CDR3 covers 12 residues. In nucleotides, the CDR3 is TGCGCCAGCAGCGGGGGAGAATGGGGCTACACCTTC. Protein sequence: CASSGGEWGYTF.

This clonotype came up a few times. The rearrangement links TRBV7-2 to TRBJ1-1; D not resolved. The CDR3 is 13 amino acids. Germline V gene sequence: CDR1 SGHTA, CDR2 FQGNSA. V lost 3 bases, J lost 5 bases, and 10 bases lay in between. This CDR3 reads CASSFSGETEAFF. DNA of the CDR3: TGTGCCAGCAGCTTTTCCGGGGAAACTGAAGCTTTCTTT.

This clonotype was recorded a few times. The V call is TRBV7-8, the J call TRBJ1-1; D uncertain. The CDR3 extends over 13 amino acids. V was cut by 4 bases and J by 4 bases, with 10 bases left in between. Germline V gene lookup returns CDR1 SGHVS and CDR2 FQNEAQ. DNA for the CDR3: TGTGCCAGCAGCTCGGACTGGGGCACTGAAGCTTTCTTT. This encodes CASSSDWGTEAFF.

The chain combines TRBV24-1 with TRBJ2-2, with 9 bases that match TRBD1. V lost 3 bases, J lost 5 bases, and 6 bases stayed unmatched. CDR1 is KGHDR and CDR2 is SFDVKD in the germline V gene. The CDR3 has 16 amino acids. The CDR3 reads CATSDPGTGTTGELFF. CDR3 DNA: TGTGCCACCAGTGATCCCGGGACAGGGACAACCGGGGAGCTGTTTTTT.

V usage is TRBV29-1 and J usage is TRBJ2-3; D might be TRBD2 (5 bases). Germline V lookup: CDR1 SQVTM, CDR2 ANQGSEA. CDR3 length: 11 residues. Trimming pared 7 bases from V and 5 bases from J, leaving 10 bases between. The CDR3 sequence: CSATRGDTQYF. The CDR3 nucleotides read TGCAGCGCCACCCGGGGAGATACGCAGTATTTT.

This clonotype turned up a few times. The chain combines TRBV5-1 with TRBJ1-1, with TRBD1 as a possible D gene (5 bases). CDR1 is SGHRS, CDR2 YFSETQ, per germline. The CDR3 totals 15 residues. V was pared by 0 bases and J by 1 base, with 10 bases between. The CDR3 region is CASSLVPGPNTEAFF. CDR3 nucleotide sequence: TGCGCCAGCAGCTTGGTGCCGGGACCGAACACTGAAGCTTTCTTT.

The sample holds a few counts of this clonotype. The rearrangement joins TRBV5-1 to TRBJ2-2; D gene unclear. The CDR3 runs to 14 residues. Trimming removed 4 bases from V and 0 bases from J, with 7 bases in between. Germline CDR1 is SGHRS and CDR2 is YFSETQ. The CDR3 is CASSRTPNTGELFF. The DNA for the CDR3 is TGCGCCAGCAGCCGGACCCCGAACACCGGGGAGCTGTTTTTT.

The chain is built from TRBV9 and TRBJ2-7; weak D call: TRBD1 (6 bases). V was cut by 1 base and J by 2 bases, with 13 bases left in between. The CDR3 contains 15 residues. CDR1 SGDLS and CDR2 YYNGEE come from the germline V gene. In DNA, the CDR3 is TGTGCCAGCAGCGTACGAAGACAGGTCCCCTACGAGCAGTACGTC. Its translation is CASSVRRQVPYEQYV.

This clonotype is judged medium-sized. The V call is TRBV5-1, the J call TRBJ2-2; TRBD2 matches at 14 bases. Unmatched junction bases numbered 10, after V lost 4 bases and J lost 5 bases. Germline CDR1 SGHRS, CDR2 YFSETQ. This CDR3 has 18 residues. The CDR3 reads CASSPFGTSGGGTGELFF. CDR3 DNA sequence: TGCGCCAGCAGCCCCTTCGGGACTAGCGGGGGAGGAACCGGGGAGCTGTTTTTT.

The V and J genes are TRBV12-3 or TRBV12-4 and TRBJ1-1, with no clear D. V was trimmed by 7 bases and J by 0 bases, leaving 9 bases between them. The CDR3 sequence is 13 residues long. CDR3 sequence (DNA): TGTGCCAGCACCCGAACCCTGAACACTGAAGCTTTCTTT. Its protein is CASTRTLNTEAFF.

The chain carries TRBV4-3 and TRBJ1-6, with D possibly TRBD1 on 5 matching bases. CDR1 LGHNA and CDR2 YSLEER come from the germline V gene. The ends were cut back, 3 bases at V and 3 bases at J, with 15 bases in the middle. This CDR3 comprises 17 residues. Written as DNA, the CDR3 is TGCGCCAGCAGCCACAGCCGTAGGGACTACTATAATTCACCCCTCCACTTT. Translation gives CASSHSRRDYYNSPLHF.

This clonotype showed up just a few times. The CDR3 loop is CSARGVRATDTQYF. The CDR3 region has the DNA TGCAGTGCTAGAGGTGTAAGGGCCACAGATACGCAGTATTTT. The chain uses TRBV20-1 and TRBJ2-3; D is uncertain. Germline V lookup: CDR1 DFQATT, CDR2 SNEGSKA (reference sequence). This CDR3 region has 14 residues. V was pared by 1 base and J by 2 bases, with 10 bases between.

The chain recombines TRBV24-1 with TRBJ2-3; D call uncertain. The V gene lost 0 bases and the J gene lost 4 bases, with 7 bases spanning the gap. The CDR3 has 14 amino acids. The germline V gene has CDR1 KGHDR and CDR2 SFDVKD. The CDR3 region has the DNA TGTGCCACCAGTGATTTGGCAGGCCCAGATACGCAGTATTTT. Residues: CATSDLAGPDTQYF.

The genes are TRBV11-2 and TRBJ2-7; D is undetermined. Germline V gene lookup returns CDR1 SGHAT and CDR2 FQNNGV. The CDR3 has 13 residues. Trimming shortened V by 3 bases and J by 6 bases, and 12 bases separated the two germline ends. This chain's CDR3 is CASSFHSSLEQYV. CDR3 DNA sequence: TGTGCCAGCAGCTTTCACTCCTCCCTCGAGCAGTACGTC.

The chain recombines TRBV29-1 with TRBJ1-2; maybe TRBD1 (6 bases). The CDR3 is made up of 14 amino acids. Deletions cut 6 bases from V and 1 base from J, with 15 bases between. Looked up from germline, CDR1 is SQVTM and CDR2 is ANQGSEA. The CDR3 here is CSVGRTARNYGYTF. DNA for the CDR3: TGCAGCGTCGGCAGGACAGCCCGTAACTATGGCTACACCTTC.

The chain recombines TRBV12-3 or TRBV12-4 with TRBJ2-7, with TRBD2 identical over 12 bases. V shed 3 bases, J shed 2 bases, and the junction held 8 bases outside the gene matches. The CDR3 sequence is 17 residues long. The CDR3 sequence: CASSLTSGGRRAYEQYF. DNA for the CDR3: TGTGCCAGCAGTTTGACTAGCGGGGGCCGGAGGGCCTACGAGCAGTACTTC.

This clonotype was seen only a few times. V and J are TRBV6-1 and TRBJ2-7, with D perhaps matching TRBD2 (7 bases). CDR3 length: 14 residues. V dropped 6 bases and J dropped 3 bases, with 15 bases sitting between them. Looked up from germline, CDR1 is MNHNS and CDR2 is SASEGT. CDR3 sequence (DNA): TGTGCCAGCAGACCTGGGGGGGCGAACTACGAGCAGTACTTC. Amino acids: CASRPGGANYEQYF.

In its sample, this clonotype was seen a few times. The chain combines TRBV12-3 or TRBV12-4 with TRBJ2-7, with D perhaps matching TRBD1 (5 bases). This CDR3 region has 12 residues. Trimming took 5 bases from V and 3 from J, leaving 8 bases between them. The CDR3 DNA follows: TGTGCCAGCAGTACTACAGGCTACGAGCAGTACTTC. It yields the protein CASSTTGYEQYF.

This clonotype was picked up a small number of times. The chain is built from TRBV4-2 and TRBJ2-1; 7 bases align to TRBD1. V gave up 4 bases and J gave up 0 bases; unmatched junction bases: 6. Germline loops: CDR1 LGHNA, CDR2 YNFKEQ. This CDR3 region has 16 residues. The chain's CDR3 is CASSPRQGDSYNEQFF. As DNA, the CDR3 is TGTGCCAGCAGCCCGCGCCAGGGGGACTCCTACAATGAGCAGTTCTTC.

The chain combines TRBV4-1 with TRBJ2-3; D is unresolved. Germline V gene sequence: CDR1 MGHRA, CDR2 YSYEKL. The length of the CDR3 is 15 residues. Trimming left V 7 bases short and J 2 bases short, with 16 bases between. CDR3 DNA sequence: TGCGCCAGCACCGCGTCCCCTGGGGTCACAGATACGCAGTATTTT. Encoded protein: CASTASPGVTDTQYF.

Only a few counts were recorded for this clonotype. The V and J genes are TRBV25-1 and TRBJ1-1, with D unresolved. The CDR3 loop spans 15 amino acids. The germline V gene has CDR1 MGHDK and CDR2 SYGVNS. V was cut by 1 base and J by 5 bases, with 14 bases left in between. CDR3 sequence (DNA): TGTGCCAGCAGTGAATCGGGCCCTTTGGGAACTGAAGCTTTCTTT. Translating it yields CASSESGPLGTEAFF.

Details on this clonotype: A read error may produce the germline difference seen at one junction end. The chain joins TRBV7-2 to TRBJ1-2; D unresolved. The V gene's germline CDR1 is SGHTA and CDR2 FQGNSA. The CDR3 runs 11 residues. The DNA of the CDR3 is TGTGCCAGCAGCTTAGAAGTGGGCCCGGCCTTC. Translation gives CASSLEVGPAF.